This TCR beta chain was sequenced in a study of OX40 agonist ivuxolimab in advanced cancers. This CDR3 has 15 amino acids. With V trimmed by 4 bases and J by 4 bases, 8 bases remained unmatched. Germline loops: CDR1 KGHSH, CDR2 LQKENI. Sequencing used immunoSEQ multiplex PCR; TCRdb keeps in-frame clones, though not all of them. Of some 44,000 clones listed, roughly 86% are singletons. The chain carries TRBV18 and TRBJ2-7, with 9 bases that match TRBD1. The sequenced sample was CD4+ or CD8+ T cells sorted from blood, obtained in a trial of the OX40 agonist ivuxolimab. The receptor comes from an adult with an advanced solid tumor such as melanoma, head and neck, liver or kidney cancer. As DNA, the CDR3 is TGTGCCAGCTCACAGAGACAGGGGGATATGTACGAGCAGTACTTC. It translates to CASSQRQGDMYEQYF.